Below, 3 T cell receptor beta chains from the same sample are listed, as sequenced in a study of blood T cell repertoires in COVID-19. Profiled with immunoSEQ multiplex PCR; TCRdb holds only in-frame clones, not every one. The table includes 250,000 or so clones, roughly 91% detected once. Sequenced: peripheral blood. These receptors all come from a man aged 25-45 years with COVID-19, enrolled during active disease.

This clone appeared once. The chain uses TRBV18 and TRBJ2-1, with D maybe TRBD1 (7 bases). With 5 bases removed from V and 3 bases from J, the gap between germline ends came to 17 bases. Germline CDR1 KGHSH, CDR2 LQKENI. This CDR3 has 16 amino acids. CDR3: CASSMRDSGFYNEQFF. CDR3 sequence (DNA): TGTGCCAGCTCAATGCGGGACAGTGGATTCTACAATGAGCAGTTCTTC.

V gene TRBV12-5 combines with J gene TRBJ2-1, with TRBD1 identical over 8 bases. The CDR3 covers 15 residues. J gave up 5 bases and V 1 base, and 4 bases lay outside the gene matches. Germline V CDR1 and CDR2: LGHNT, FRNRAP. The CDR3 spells CASGLEGQANNEQFF. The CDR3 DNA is TGTGCTAGTGGTTTGGAGGGACAGGCGAACAATGAGCAGTTCTTC.

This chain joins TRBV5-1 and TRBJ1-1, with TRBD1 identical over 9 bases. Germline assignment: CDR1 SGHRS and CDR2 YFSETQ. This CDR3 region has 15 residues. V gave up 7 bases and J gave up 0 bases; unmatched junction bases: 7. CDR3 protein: CASGPGTGLNTEAFF. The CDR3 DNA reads TGCGCCAGCGGACCCGGGACAGGGTTGAACACTGAAGCTTTCTTT.